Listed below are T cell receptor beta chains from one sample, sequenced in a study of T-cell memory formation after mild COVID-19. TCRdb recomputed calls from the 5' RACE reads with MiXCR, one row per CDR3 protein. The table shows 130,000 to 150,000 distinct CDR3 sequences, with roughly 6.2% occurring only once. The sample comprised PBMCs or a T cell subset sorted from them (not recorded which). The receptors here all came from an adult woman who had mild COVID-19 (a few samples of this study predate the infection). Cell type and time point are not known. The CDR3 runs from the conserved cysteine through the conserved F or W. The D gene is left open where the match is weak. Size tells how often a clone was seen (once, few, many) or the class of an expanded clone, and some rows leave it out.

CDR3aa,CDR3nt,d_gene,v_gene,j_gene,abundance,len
CASPGPKPLNTEAFF,TGCGCCAGCCCGGGACCCAAGCCCTTGAACACTGAAGCTTTCTTT,.,TRBV5-1,TRBJ1-1,many,15
CASSQDFGTSYTDTQYF,TGCGCCAGCAGCCAGGACTTTGGGACATCCTACACAGATACGCAGTATTTT,.,TRBV4-3,TRBJ2-3,many,17
CASSLDVYEQYF,TGCGCCAGCAGCTTGGACGTCTACGAGCAGTACTTC,.,TRBV5-1,TRBJ2-7,many,12
CASSKGEAEQFF,TGCGCCAGCAGCAAGGGGGAGGCTGAGCAGTTCTTC,.,TRBV5-1,TRBJ2-1,many,12
CATLAEGNTEAFF,TGTGCCACCTTGGCTGAAGGGAACACTGAAGCTTTCTTT,.,TRBV7-2,TRBJ1-1,many,13
CASSLWSSGETQYF,TGCGCCAGCAGCTTGTGGTCAAGCGGGGAGACCCAGTACTTC,.,TRBV5-1,TRBJ2-5,.,14
CSVEIQETQYF,TGCAGCGTTGAAATTCAAGAGACCCAGTACTTC,.,TRBV29-1,TRBJ2-5,.,11
CASSERRSGTSKNIQYF,TGTGCCAGCAGTGAAAGGAGGTCAGGGACTTCCAAAAACATTCAGTACTTC,.,TRBV6-1,TRBJ2-4,many,17
CASSVRRAGELFF,TGTGCCAGCAGTGTGAGGAGGGCCGGGGAGCTGTTTTTT,.,TRBV2,TRBJ2-2,.,13
CASSTGLAGALNEQYF,TGCGCCAGCAGCACGGGACTAGCGGGGGCTTTGAACGAGCAGTACTTC,TRBD2,TRBV5-1,TRBJ2-7,.,16
CASSPGTTTYNEQFF,TGCGCCAGCAGCCCTGGGACAACCACCTACAATGAGCAGTTCTTC,.,TRBV5-1,TRBJ2-1,many,15
CASSLTGGNYNEQFF,TGTGCCAGCAGCTTAACGGGAGGTAACTACAATGAGCAGTTCTTC,TRBD2,TRBV11-2,TRBJ2-1,many,15
CASSYTGGASYEQYF,TGTGCCAGCAGTTATACAGGGGGCGCATCGTACGAGCAGTACTTC,TRBD1,TRBV12-3/TRBV12-4,TRBJ2-7,many,15
CAWSPRLAGGPNGELFF,TGTGCCTGGAGTCCCCGTTTAGCGGGGGGGCCGAACGGGGAGCTGTTTTTT,TRBD2,TRBV30,TRBJ2-2,.,17
CASRYAGLPQETQYF,TGCGCCAGCAGATACGCGGGACTACCCCAAGAGACCCAGTACTTC,TRBD2,TRBV5-1,TRBJ2-5,many,15
CASSKGQIYEQYF,TGTGCCAGCAGTAAGGGACAGATCTACGAGCAGTACTTC,TRBD1,TRBV5-4,TRBJ2-7,few,13